This T cell receptor (beta chain) derives from a study of T cell responses to AZD1222 COVID-19 vaccine. Generated by immunoSEQ multiplex PCR, the TCRdb table keeps only in-frame clones and is missing some. Of some 120,000 clones listed, 85% to 90% are singletons. The V segment lost 4 bases and the J segment 9 bases; nucleotides outside the gene matches: 12. This CDR3 is 17 amino acids long. The V gene's germline CDR1 is SGHNT and CDR2 YYREEE (reference sequence). The V call is TRBV5-4, the J call TRBJ2-1; 14 nucleotides match TRBD2. The sample consisted of peripheral blood, taken on day 0 of AZD1222 vaccination. The source is an adult in good health. DNA of the CDR3: TGTGCCAGCAGCCCCAATACCGGGACTAGCGGGAGAAGTGAGCAGTTCTTC. This codes for CASSPNTGTSGRSEQFF.